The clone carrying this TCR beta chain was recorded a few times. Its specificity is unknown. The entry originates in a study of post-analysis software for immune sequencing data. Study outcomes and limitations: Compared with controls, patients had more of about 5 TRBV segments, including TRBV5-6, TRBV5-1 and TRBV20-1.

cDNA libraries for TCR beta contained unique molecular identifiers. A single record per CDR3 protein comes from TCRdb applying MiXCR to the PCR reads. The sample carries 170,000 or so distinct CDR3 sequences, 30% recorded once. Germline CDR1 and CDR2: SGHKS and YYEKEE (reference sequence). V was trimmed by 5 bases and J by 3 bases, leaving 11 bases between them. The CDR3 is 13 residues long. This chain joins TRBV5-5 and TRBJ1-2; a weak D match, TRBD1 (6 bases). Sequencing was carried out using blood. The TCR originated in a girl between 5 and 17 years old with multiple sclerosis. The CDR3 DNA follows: TGTGCCAGCAGTCCGAGGGGGGACTATGGCTACACCTTC. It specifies CASSPRGDYGYTF. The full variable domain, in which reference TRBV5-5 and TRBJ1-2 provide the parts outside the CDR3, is DAGVTQSPTHLIKTRGQQVTLRCSPISGHKSVSWYQQVLGQGPQFIFQYYEKEERGRGNFPDRFSARQFPNYSSELNVNALLLGDSALYLCASSPRGDYGYTFGSGTRLTVV.